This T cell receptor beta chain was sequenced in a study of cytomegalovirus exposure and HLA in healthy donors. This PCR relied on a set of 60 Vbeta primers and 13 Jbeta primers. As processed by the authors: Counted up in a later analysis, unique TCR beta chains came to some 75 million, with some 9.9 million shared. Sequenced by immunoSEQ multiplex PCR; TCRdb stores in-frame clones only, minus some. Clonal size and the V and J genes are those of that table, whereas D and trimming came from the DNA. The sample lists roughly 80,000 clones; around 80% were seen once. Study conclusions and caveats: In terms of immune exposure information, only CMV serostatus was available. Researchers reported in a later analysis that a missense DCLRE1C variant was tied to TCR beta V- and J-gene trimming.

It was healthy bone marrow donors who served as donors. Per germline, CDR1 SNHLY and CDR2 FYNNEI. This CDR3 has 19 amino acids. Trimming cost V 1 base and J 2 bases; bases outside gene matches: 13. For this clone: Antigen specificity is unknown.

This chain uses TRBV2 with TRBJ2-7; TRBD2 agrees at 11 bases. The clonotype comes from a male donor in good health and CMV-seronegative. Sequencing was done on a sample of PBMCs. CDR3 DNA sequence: TGTGCCAGCAGTGAAGGGGCTAGCGGGGGGCTTGGGGGAACCTACGAGCAGTACTTC. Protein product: CASSEGASGGLGGTYEQYF.